These 28 T cell receptor beta chains were sequenced from one sample in a study of tumor-infiltrating lymphocytes in primary liver carcinoma. It was from approximately 22-30 mg of unsorted bulk tissue that RNA and DNA were co-extracted. Reverse transcription of about 500 ng total RNA with a constant-region primer produced TCR beta cDNA. Slightly modified ARM-PCR served as the procedure for the TCR beta libraries. These libraries came from three rounds of nested multiplex PCR. With TRBV1-TRBV30 forward primers and a C-beta reverse primer, the first two PCR rounds were run for approximately 10 cycles each. Using its own MiXCR run on the multiplex PCR reads, TCRdb lists one record per CDR3 protein. The sample carries 84,000 or so distinct CDR3 sequences, about three quarters recorded once. The sequenced sample consisted of liver tumor tissue from sampling region 1. Subset noted: tumor region T1, superior pole. These receptors all come from a man aged 35 to 55 with primary liver carcinoma and hepatitis B virus infection.

This clonotype appeared many times. The chain employs TRBV30 and TRBJ2-7, with 10 bases matching TRBD1. Germline V gives CDR1 GTSNPN, CDR2 SVGIG (reference sequence). Losses at the gene ends were 6 bases for V and 6 bases for J; bases not matched to a gene: 8. The length of the CDR3 is 13 residues. The CDR3 DNA follows: TGTGCCTGTCCGGGACAGGGGCCTGGCGAGCAGTACTTC. Translating gives CACPGQGPGEQYF. The variable domain in full, completed from reference TRBV30 and TRBJ2-7, reads SQTIHQWPATLVQPVGSPLSLECTVEGTSNPNLYWYRQAAGRGLQLLFYSVGIGQISSEVPQNLSASRPQDRQFILSSKKLLLSDSGFYLCACPGQGPGEQYFGPGTRLTVT.

A note on this clonotype: No conserved phenylalanine or tryptophan ends this CDR3, so it is likely a read error. The rearrangement joins TRBV14 to TRBJ2-1, with D hard to call. CDR3 length: 15 residues. Per germline, CDR1 SGHDN and CDR2 FVKESK. The CDR3: CASSPIPGTYDEQFL. The DNA for the CDR3 is TGTGCCAGCAGCCCTATTCCCGGCACCTACGATGAACAGTTCTTA.

The gene calls are TRBV6-1 and TRBJ1-5; D is unresolved. V gave up 11 bases and J gave up 5 bases, with 22 bases separating them. There are 15 residues in the CDR3. Per the germline V gene, CDR1 is MNHNS and CDR2 is SASEGT. The CDR3 is CAGTPSPYGDQPQHF. For the CDR3, the DNA is TGTGCCGGCACTCCGAGCCCTTACGGGGATCAGCCCCAGCATTTT.

Details on this clonotype: Sequence at one end of the junction differs from germline and may be a read error. This rearrangement joins TRBV12-3 or TRBV12-4 to TRBJ1-6; TRBD1 aligns across 7 bases. CDR3 length: 15 residues. DNA for the CDR3: TGTGTCGGCAGTTCCACGACAGGGCGTAATTCATCCCTCCACTTT. The encoded protein is CVGSSTTGRNSSLHF.

This clonotype showed up many times. Here the CDR3 DNA reads TGTGCCAGCCGAGTGGGGACAGGGAACAATCAGCCCCAGCATTTT. Its translation is CASRVGTGNNQPQHF. The chain uses TRBV7-8 and TRBJ1-5, with TRBD1 identical over 9 bases. CDR1 and CDR2 from the germline V gene are SGHVS and FQNEAQ. V trimming: 8 bases; J trimming: 3 bases; junction bases outside the gene matches: 8. The CDR3 sequence is 15 residues long. Using reference TRBV7-8 and TRBJ1-5 for the parts outside the CDR3, the full variable domain is GAGVSQSPRYKVAKRGQDVALRCDPISGHVSLFWYQQALGQGPEFLTYFQNEAQLDKSGLPSDRFFAERPEGSVSTLKIQRTQQEDSAVYLCASRVGTGNNQPQHFGDGTRLSIL.

About this clonotype itself: One end of the junction does not line up with germline, which may come from a read error. This sequence joins TRBV11-2 and TRBJ2-2, with D possibly TRBD2 on 5 matching bases. CDR1 SGHAT and CDR2 FQNNGV come from the germline V gene. This CDR3 region has 16 residues. The CDR3 loop is CASSLASAENTVELFF. The CDR3 bases are TGTGCCAGCAGCTTAGCGTCAGCGGAGAACACCGTGGAGCTGTTTTTT.

This clonotype was found a few times. A single base separates this from a much larger clone, so it may be a read error. The chain links TRBV5-6 to TRBJ1-2; 8 bases are shared with TRBD1. This CDR3 is 16 amino acids long. Germline CDR1 and CDR2: SGHDT and YYEEEE. The CDR3, as DNA: TGTGCCAGCAGCTTTGAACCGGGACAGGCGTACTATGACTACACCTTC. Amino acid sequence: CASSFEPGQAYYDYTF. Using reference TRBV5-6 and TRBJ1-2 for the parts outside the CDR3, the full variable domain is DAGVTQSPTHLIKTRGQQVTLRCSPKSGHDTVSWYQQALGQGPQFIFQYYEEEERQRGNFPDRFSGHQFPNYSSELNVNALLLGDSALYLCASSFEPGQAYYDYTFGSGTRLTVV.

This clonotype was counted a few times. The V and J genes are TRBV11-2 and TRBJ2-1; 8 bases align to TRBD2. This CDR3 region has 15 residues. Germline V gives CDR1 SGHAT, CDR2 FQNNGV. The CDR3 is CVNSLTSGGGNEQFF. The DNA of the CDR3 is TGTGTCAACAGCCTAACTAGCGGCGGGGGAAACGAGCAGTTCTTC.

Worth noting for this clonotype: The CDR3 end shows no conserved phenylalanine or tryptophan, and so a read error is likely. The V gene is TRBV28, the J gene TRBJ2-7; 7 bases line up with TRBD1. The germline CDR1 and CDR2 sequences are MDHEN and SYDVKM. This CDR3 is 16 amino acids long. The junction had 13 bases not matched to a gene; V was cut back by 4 bases and J by 4 bases. The CDR3 is CASSSPGGKGQYEQYL. The DNA of the CDR3 is TGTGCCAGCAGTTCCCCCGGTGGGAAGGGACAGTACGAGCAGTACCTC.

About this clonotype itself: No conserved phenylalanine or tryptophan is present at the end of the CDR3, so a read error is the likely explanation. The chain recombines TRBV11-2 with TRBJ2-3, with D perhaps TRBD2 (6 bases). This CDR3 is 14 amino acids long. Germline CDR1 is SGHAT and CDR2 is FQNNGV. Here the CDR3 reads CAGGAREPADTQYV. The CDR3 coding sequence is TGTGCAGGAGGGGCACGGGAGCCAGCAGATACGCAGTATGTT.

Concerning this clonotype itself: Relative to the germline gene, one junction end is altered; a read error may explain this. The chain links TRBV11-2 to TRBJ2-7; D uncertain. The CDR3 consists of 15 residues. The germline V gene has CDR1 SGHAT and CDR2 FQNNGV. The CDR3 coding sequence is TGTCCCAGTAGCCTATCTGTGGGAATATCCTACGATCAGTACTTC. It encodes CPSSLSVGISYDQYF.

Concerning this clonotype itself: One end of the junction fails to match germline, which may point to a read error. The chain couples TRBV4-1 to TRBJ1-4, with no clear D. The CDR3 is 14 residues long. Germline V gene sequence: CDR1 MGHRA, CDR2 YSYEKL. CDR3 bases: TGCGCCAGCAGCCAAGATCAGCTAAGTGAAAAACCGTTTTTT. Protein product: CASSQDQLSEKPFF.

Points on this clonotype: Its ends do not fully match the called genes, so a read error is possible. This chain connects TRBV11-2 to TRBJ1-2; 7 bases map to TRBD1. The CDR3 runs to 14 residues. CDR1 is SGHAT, CDR2 FQNNGV, per germline. CDR3 nucleotides: TGTGCCAGTGGCCCAGCCGACAGGGACTATGGCTACACCTTT. Amino acid sequence: CASGPADRDYGYTF.

This sequence joins TRBV11-2 and TRBJ2-1; D possibly corresponds to TRBD1 (6 bases). The germline gives CDR1 SGHAT, CDR2 FQNNGV. The CDR3 has 16 residues. V was clipped by 0 bases and J by 7 bases, with 16 bases between them. In DNA form, the CDR3 reads TGTGCCAGCAGCTTAGATCACGAGGGGGAACTAAATGAGCAGTTCTTC. Its translation is CASSLDHEGELNEQFF.

This clonotype was recorded at least ten times. V usage is TRBV6-2 or TRBV6-3 and J usage is TRBJ1-5; possibly TRBD1 for D (5 bases). Germline assignment: CDR1 MNHEY and CDR2 SVGEGT. Trimming removed 6 bases at V and 4 bases at J, with 10 bases between. The CDR3 has 13 amino acids. The CDR3 loop reads CASSQGRNQPQHF. CDR3 nucleotide sequence: TGTGCCAGCAGCCAGGGACGGAATCAGCCCCAGCATTTT.

The sample holds one count of this clonotype. A much larger clone sits a single nucleotide away, making a read error possible. The chain combines TRBV30 with TRBJ2-7; weak D call: TRBD1 (6 bases). The V end lost 2 bases, the J end lost 9 bases, and 23 bases lay between the germline ends. CDR1 is GTSNPN, CDR2 SVGIG, per germline (reference sequence). The CDR3 is 15 amino acids. The CDR3 nucleotides read TGTGCCTGGAGTCCTAGGGGGACCCCATTCAGACCGCAGTACTTC. It specifies CAWSPRGTPFRPQYF.

This clonotype was found once. The chain couples TRBV6-6 to TRBJ2-4; D is possibly TRBD1 (6 bases). CDR3 length equals 14 residues. Germline V lookup: CDR1 MNHNY, CDR2 SVGAGI (reference sequence). Trimming removed 5 bases from V and 6 bases from J, with 14 bases in between. The CDR3 is CASSPLTGGNIQYF. CDR3 bases: TGTGCCAGCAGTCCCCTGACAGGTGGAAACATTCAGTACTTC.

For this clonotype: The junction does not match germline at one end; this may be a read error. CDR3 sequence: CVSSQAGSPRWSGEQYF. As DNA, the CDR3 is TGCGTCAGCAGCCAAGCAGGCTCCCCCCGGTGGTCTGGCGAGCAGTACTTC. The chain has TRBV4-2 and TRBJ2-7; D is uncertain. The length of the CDR3 is 17 residues. Germline lookup yields CDR1 LGHNA and CDR2 YNFKEQ.

As regards this clonotype: Given a much more abundant clone one base away, this may be a read error. V gene TRBV27 combines with J gene TRBJ2-2; unclear D gene. V lost 11 bases and J lost 1, with 8 bases in between. The CDR3 has 12 amino acids. The V gene's germline CDR1 is MNHEY and CDR2 SMNVEV (reference sequence). DNA of the CDR3: TGTGCCGGCGGTTTGAACACCGGGGAGCTGTTTTTT. This encodes CAGGLNTGELFF.

Turning to this clonotype: Since no conserved phenylalanine or tryptophan closes the CDR3, a read error is the likely cause. Because the CDR3's place on the DNA is in doubt, the DNA is left out and the CDR3 is given as listed by TCRdb. The chain joins TRBV29-1 to TRBJ2-7; TRBD1 is taken as the D call from the table, unchecked against the DNA. Ends included, the CDR3 has 15 residues. Germline CDR1 and CDR2: SQVTM and ANQGSEA. The CDR3 loop is CSAHLDPSGGDEQCL.

In the case of this clonotype: Since no conserved phenylalanine or tryptophan closes the CDR3, a read error is the likely cause. The chain recombines TRBV6-6 with TRBJ2-5, with a tentative D call TRBD2 (5 bases). The CDR3 sequence is 13 residues long. The germline V gene has CDR1 MNHNY and CDR2 SVGAGI (reference sequence). CDR3: CASSWGAKETQYY. The CDR3 bases are TGTGCCAGCAGTTGGGGAGCGAAAGAGACTCAGTACTAC.

For this clonotype: An end of the junction does not agree with germline; a read error may underlie this. CDR3 loop: CASSFRTTNTVELFF. CDR3 sequence (DNA): TGCGCTAGCAGCTTCAGGACCACGAACACCGTTGAGCTGTTTTTT. V gene TRBV5-1 combines with J gene TRBJ2-2, with D unresolved. The CDR3 consists of 15 residues. Germline V lookup: CDR1 SGHRS, CDR2 YFSETQ.

This clonotype turned up a few times. No conserved phenylalanine or tryptophan is present at the end of the CDR3, so a read error is the likely explanation. The DNA is omitted, as the CDR3 cannot be located on it reliably, and the CDR3 follows TCRdb's listing. This rearrangement joins TRBV10-3 to TRBJ2-6. CDR1 is ENHRY and CDR2 is SYGVKD in the germline V gene. 15 amino acids form the CDR3, both terminal residues included. CDR3 sequence reads: CAISGSTSGANVMTL.

Concerning this clonotype itself: This may arise from a read error, as a much more abundant clone is one base away. The chain links TRBV7-9 to TRBJ2-3; D gene ambiguous. Germline V gene data show CDR1 as SEHNR and CDR2 as FQNEAQ (reference sequence). CDR3 length: 13 amino acids. Trimming took off 2 bases at V and 5 bases at J, with 8 bases between the two ends. CDR3 loop: CASSLSHIDTQYF. The CDR3 DNA is TGTGCCAGCAGCTTAAGTCACATAGATACGCAGTATTTT.

In the case of this clonotype: An end of the junction differs from the germline gene, which may be a read error. The chain recombines TRBV6-1 with TRBJ2-2; tentatively, D is TRBD2 (5 bases). Germline CDR1 reads MNHNS; CDR2 reads SASEGT. This CDR3 contains 12 residues. For the CDR3, the DNA is TGTGCCAGCATGCCCGACACCGGGGAGCTGATTTTT. This sequence encodes CASMPDTGELIF.

This chain uses TRBV6-6 with TRBJ1-5, with 7 bases that match TRBD1. Germline trimming cut 7 bases from V and 10 bases from J; bases unmatched to any gene: 13. The CDR3 length is 14 residues. CDR1 and CDR2 (germline): MNHNY, SVGAGI (reference sequence). Here the CDR3 DNA reads TGTGCCAGCATTGAACAGGGGTCCGGTCAACCCCAGCATTTT. Its translation is CASIEQGSGQPQHF.

As concerns this clonotype: The germline gene is not matched at one end of the junction; a read error may be the cause. The chain links TRBV11-2 to TRBJ2-1; D call uncertain. The CDR3 is made up of 13 amino acids. Germline assignment: CDR1 SGHAT and CDR2 FQNNGV. The CDR3 region is CASSLNDAYEQLF. The CDR3 nucleotides read TGCGCCAGCAGCTTAAACGATGCCTATGAGCAGCTCTTC.

This clonotype was detected only once. Being one base from a much bigger clone, this may be a read error. V is TRBV28 and J is TRBJ2-3; D remains unclear. The germline V gene has CDR1 MDHEN and CDR2 SYDVKM. This CDR3 region has 14 residues. V lost 7 bases and J 2 bases, leaving 13 bases between the germline ends. CDR3 coding DNA: TGTGCCAGCAACCCTCCTTTTCCCACAGATACGCAGTATTTT. Amino acids: CASNPPFPTDTQYF.